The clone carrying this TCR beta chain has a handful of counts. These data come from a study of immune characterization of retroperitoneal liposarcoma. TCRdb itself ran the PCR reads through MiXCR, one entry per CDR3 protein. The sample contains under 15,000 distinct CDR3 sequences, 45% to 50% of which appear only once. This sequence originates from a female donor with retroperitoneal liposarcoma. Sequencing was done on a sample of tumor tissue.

This chain's CDR3 is CAITGAPGQDYNEQFF. The CDR3 DNA reads as TGTGCCATCACCGGGGCCCCGGGACAGGACTACAATGAGCAGTTCTTC. This chain connects TRBV10-3 to TRBJ2-1, with 8 positions matching TRBD1. The CDR3 spans 16 residues. The germline gives CDR1 ENHRY, CDR2 SYGVKD. V shed 7 bases and J 3 bases; nucleotides not matched to a gene: 11.